Shown below are 17 T cell receptor beta chains from a single sample sequenced in a study of blood T cell repertoires in COVID-19. The data were produced by immunoSEQ multiplex PCR, yet TCRdb's version contains in-frame clones alone and is incomplete. The data contain just over 300,000 clones, roughly 87% of them singletons. Sample: PBMCs or T cells enriched from blood (not recorded which). The receptors originated from a woman in her late teens or twenties who had recovered from COVID-19.

The chain has TRBV4-2 and TRBJ2-2; 9 bases align to TRBD1. The CDR3 runs 15 residues. CDR1 and CDR2 (germline): LGHNA, YNFKEQ. Trimming removed 4 bases from V and 6 bases from J; junction bases left unmatched: 6. The CDR3: CASSPSGQGAGELFF. DNA for the CDR3: TGTGCCAGCAGCCCATCGGGACAGGGTGCCGGGGAGCTGTTTTTT.

The V and J genes are TRBV3-1 (or the pseudogene TRBV3-2) and TRBJ2-1; 8 bases match TRBD2. The CDR3 covers 15 residues. Per the germline V gene, CDR1 is LGHDT and CDR2 is YNNKEL (reference sequence). V shed 0 bases and J 11 bases; nucleotides not matched to a gene: 9. The CDR3 sequence: CASSQDQTRLAKQFF. In DNA form, the CDR3 reads TGTGCCAGCAGCCAAGATCAAACGAGACTAGCGAAGCAGTTCTTC.

CDR3 DNA sequence: TGTGCCAGCAGCTTATCGGGCGGACGGAGGAATTCACCCCTCCACTTT. Its protein is CASSLSGGRRNSPLHF. The V gene is TRBV7-2, the J gene TRBJ1-6; D ambiguous. This CDR3 region has 16 residues. CDR1 and CDR2 from the germline V gene are SGHTA and FQGNSA. Deletions cut 2 bases from V and 7 bases from J, with 15 bases between.

J is TRBJ1-2 and V is TRBV29-1; D is undetermined. Trimming stripped 6 bases from V and 0 bases from J, with 8 bases between. CDR1 is SQVTM, CDR2 ANQGSEA, per germline. The CDR3 totals 12 residues. The CDR3 nucleotides read TGCAGCGTCGGGAGTACTAACTATGGCTACACCTTC. Translation gives CSVGSTNYGYTF.

The V gene is TRBV28, the J gene TRBJ2-1, with D tentatively TRBD1 (6 bases). The CDR3 consists of 13 residues. Trimming took off 7 bases at V and 4 bases at J, with 11 bases between the two ends. Per the germline V gene, CDR1 is MDHEN and CDR2 is SYDVKM. The chain's CDR3 is CASKAQGYNEQFF. CDR3 nucleotide sequence: TGTGCCAGCAAGGCACAGGGTTACAATGAGCAGTTCTTC.

The rearrangement links TRBV6-4 to TRBJ2-3; 7 bases are shared with TRBD2. V dropped 7 bases and J dropped 2; count of bases not matched to a gene: 15. Germline V gives CDR1 MRHNA, CDR2 SNTAGT. The CDR3 is 17 residues long. This chain's CDR3 is CASINLGLAENTDTQYF. Written as DNA, the CDR3 is TGTGCCAGCATCAACCTTGGGCTAGCGGAAAACACAGATACGCAGTATTTT.

V usage is TRBV7-2 and J usage is TRBJ1-6; 7 bases are shared with TRBD1. The CDR3 runs 15 residues. Looked up from germline, CDR1 is SGHTA and CDR2 is FQGNSA. Trimming at V came to 5 bases and at J to 4 bases, leaving 5 bases not matched to a gene. Written as DNA, the CDR3 is TGTGCCAGCAGCCCCGGGACAGCTTATAATTCACCCCTCCACTTT. As protein: CASSPGTAYNSPLHF.

The chain carries TRBV9 and TRBJ2-5, with TRBD2 identical over 9 bases. Per the germline V gene, CDR1 is SGDLS and CDR2 is YYNGEE. CDR3 size: 14 residues. The V and J ends lost 4 bases and 5 bases, in that order; junction bases with no gene match: 6. The CDR3 here is CASSIGLALETQYF. The CDR3 region has the DNA TGTGCCAGCAGCATAGGACTAGCGCTCGAGACCCAGTACTTC.

The rearrangement joins TRBV10-3 to TRBJ1-2; 7 bases map to TRBD1. V shed 5 bases and J 8 bases; nucleotides not matched to a gene: 17. Germline values: CDR1 ENHRY, CDR2 SYGVKD. The CDR3 spans 16 residues. The DNA of the CDR3 is TGTGCCATCAGTACAAACTTTCCGCGACAGGGTATAGGCTACACCTTC. Amino acids: CAISTNFPRQGIGYTF.

The chain links TRBV15 to TRBJ2-7, with 7 bases that match TRBD1. The CDR3 contains 19 residues. The germline gives CDR1 LNHNV, CDR2 YYDKDF (reference sequence). Trimming took 2 bases from V and 6 from J; bases not matched to a gene: 22. CDR3 DNA sequence: TGTGCCACCAGCAGACTTATCGATGGGGGTACGGGCAGGGGGTTCGAGCAGTACTTC. Translation: CATSRLIDGGTGRGFEQYF.

The chain has TRBV28 and TRBJ1-3, with a tentative D call TRBD1 (5 bases). Germline lookup yields CDR1 MDHEN and CDR2 SYDVKM. The CDR3 totals 10 residues. Trimming stripped 9 bases from V and 9 bases from J, with 9 bases between. The DNA for the CDR3 is TGTGCCAGTACGGGGGGCACCATATATTTT. This encodes CASTGGTIYF.

The V gene is TRBV7-9, the J gene TRBJ1-1, with D unclear. CDR1 is SEHNR and CDR2 is FQNEAQ in the germline V gene (reference sequence). The CDR3 has 13 amino acids. V was clipped by 5 bases and J by 6 bases, with 13 bases between them. This chain's CDR3 is CASSLTGGSEAFF. The DNA for the CDR3 is TGTGCCAGCAGCCTCACCGGAGGGTCTGAAGCTTTCTTT.

The CDR3 here is CASSQTQRGSDEQYF. CDR3 DNA sequence: TGTGCCAGCAGCCAGACTCAAAGGGGGAGCGACGAGCAGTACTTC. The chain is built from TRBV14 and TRBJ2-7; D possibly corresponds to TRBD1 (6 bases). The length of the CDR3 is 15 residues. The V gene's germline CDR1 is SGHDN and CDR2 FVKESK. V was trimmed by 3 bases and J by 5 bases, leaving 17 bases between them.

This sequence joins TRBV7-2 and TRBJ2-1; 9 bases agree with TRBD2. The CDR3 loop spans 17 amino acids. V lost 1 base and J lost 0; bases outside the gene matches: 4. Germline CDR1 is SGHTA and CDR2 is FQGNSA. The CDR3 is CASSLGLAVSSYNEQFF. The CDR3 DNA reads TGTGCCAGCAGCTTAGGACTAGCGGTGAGCTCCTACAATGAGCAGTTCTTC.

The rearrangement uses TRBV28 and TRBJ1-2; D is uncertain. V dropped 0 bases and J dropped 5 bases, with 16 bases sitting between them. Germline CDR1 reads MDHEN; CDR2 reads SYDVKM. The CDR3 has 16 amino acids. The CDR3 spells CASSLWTADLLYGYTF. Written as DNA, the CDR3 is TGTGCCAGCAGTTTATGGACTGCCGACCTGCTTTATGGCTACACCTTC.

The chain uses TRBV11-1 and TRBJ1-6; 9 positions agree with TRBD1. The CDR3 runs 14 residues. From germline, CDR1 is SGHAT and CDR2 FQDESV (reference sequence). Unmatched junction bases numbered 3, after V lost 5 bases and J lost 7 bases. CDR3 region: CASSLDRGNSPLHF. The CDR3 DNA is TGTGCCAGCAGCCTAGACAGGGGGAATTCACCCCTCCACTTT. Using reference TRBV11-1 and TRBJ1-6 for the parts outside the CDR3, the full variable domain is EAEVAQSPRYKITEKSQAVAFWCDPISGHATLYWYRQILGQGPELLVQFQDESVVDDSQLPKDRFSAERLKGVDSTLKIQPAELGDSAMYLCASSLDRGNSPLHFGNGTRLTVT.

The sample holds one count of this clone. V usage is TRBV19 and J usage is TRBJ2-7; 7 bases match TRBD2. V lost 2 bases to trimming and J lost 3 bases; unmatched junction nucleotides: 4. Germline V gives CDR1 LNHDA, CDR2 SQIVND (reference sequence). There are 14 residues in the CDR3. In nucleotides, the CDR3 is TGTGCCAGTAGTATATCCCTAGCGGACTACGAGCAGTACTTC. Residues: CASSISLADYEQYF.